A selection of T cell receptor beta chains follows, all from one sample in a study of T cell responses to AZD1222 COVID-19 vaccine. Method: immunoSEQ multiplex PCR; TCRdb's copy keeps in-frame clones and lacks some. Of about 180,000 clones in the sample, about 93% were seen once. This sample comprised peripheral blood, obtained 28 days after the second dose of the MenACWY control vaccine. The receptor set was obtained from an adult who received the MenACWY meningococcal vaccine as a control. Both conserved end residues are part of each CDR3. A D gene is named only where the DNA matches it firmly. Only some rows state a clone size, as once, few, many or a class for expanded clones.

>TRBJ1-6|-|TRBV5-5|-|16
TGTGCCAGCAGCTTGTGGTTCGACCCCGATAATTCACCCCTCCACTTT
CASSLWFDPDNSPLHF
>TRBJ1-1|-|TRBV7-9|TRBD1|15
TGTGCCAGCAGCTCGCGGACAGGAGAGAACACTGAAGCTTTCTTT
CASSSRTGENTEAFF
>TRBJ2-5|-|TRBV5-1|TRBD1|14
TGCGCCAGCAGCTCGGGGACAGCACAAGAGACCCAGTACTTC
CASSSGTAQETQYF
>TRBJ2-7|-|TRBV19|TRBD1|16
TGTGCCAGTAGTATAATAGGGACAGGGGCGTCGTACGAGCAGTACTTC
CASSIIGTGASYEQYF
>TRBJ1-2|-|TRBV2|TRBD1|15
TGTGCCAGCAGTGTGGATACAGGGGGCGTTAATGGCTACACCTTC
CASSVDTGGVNGYTF
>TRBJ1-2|-|TRBV10-1|TRBD1|13
TGCGCCAGCAGCCGGGACAGGAACTATGGCTACACCTTC
CASSRDRNYGYTF
>TRBJ2-7|-|TRBV9|-|14
TGTGCCAGCAGCGCCGACGGCGGTTCCTACGAGCAGTACTTC
CASSADGGSYEQYF
>TRBJ1-4|once|TRBV5-4|-|18
TGTGCCAGCAGCTCCTACGCCAGTCGGAGGGCCACTAATGAAAAACTGTTTTTT
CASSSYASRRATNEKLFF
>TRBJ1-6|-|TRBV2|-|14
TGTGCCAGCAGTGACGGCGCAGACAATTCACCCCTCCACTTT
CASSDGADNSPLHF
>TRBJ2-7|-|TRBV2|TRBD1|11
TGTGCCAGCAGTATGACAGGGGTTAAGTACTTC
CASSMTGVKYF
>TRBJ2-6|-|TRBV6-6|TRBD1|15
TGTGCCGTCGGGACAGGGGGCGTTGGGGCCAACGTCCTGACTTTC
CAVGTGGVGANVLTF
>TRBJ2-7|-|TRBV6-5|-|15
TGTGCCAGCAGTAGGGGCCGTATGGGCTCCTACGAGCAGTACTTC
CASSRGRMGSYEQYF
>TRBJ1-5|-|TRBV27|TRBD1|14
TGTGCCAGCAGTTTGAGGACAGGGAATCAGCCCCAGCATTTT
CASSLRTGNQPQHF
>TRBJ2-3|-|TRBV24-1|-|15
TGTGCCACCAGTGGAGAAGGGACTGGCTCGGATACGCAGTATTTT
CATSGEGTGSDTQYF
>TRBJ2-7|-|TRBV5-1|TRBD1|13
TGCGCCAGCAGCTCAACAGGGGCCTACGAGCAGTACTTC
CASSSTGAYEQYF
>TRBJ2-5|-|TRBV11-2|-|13
TGTGCCAGCAGCTCCGGGGGCGTGGAGACCCAGTACTTC
CASSSGGVETQYF
>TRBJ1-2|-|TRBV7-9|-|13
TGTGCCAGCAGGACCGACAGAGGCTATGGCTACACCTTC
CASRTDRGYGYTF
>TRBJ2-5|-|TRBV5-4|TRBD2|16
TGTGCCAGCAGCTTGGGGCTAGCGGGGGGCCAAGAGACCCAGTACTTC
CASSLGLAGGQETQYF
>TRBJ1-5|-|TRBV30|-|14
TGTGCCTGGAGTGCGGCGGCTAGCAATCAGCCCCAGCATTTT
CAWSAAASNQPQHF
>TRBJ1-4|-|TRBV7-9|-|14
TGTGCCAGCAGCGTAGATGCAACTAATGAAAAACTGTTTTTT
CASSVDATNEKLFF
>TRBJ2-4|-|TRBV6-5|TRBD2|13
TGTGCCAGCCAAGCGGGGGGTGTGAACATTCAGTACTTC
CASQAGGVNIQYF
>TRBJ2-1|-|TRBV30|-|14
TGTGCCTGGAAACCGGACAGTCGGGGGAATGAGCAGTTCTTC
CAWKPDSRGNEQFF
>TRBJ2-5|-|TRBV11-2|TRBD2|15
TGTGCCAGCAGCTTTGGACTAGCGGGTAAAGAGACCCAGTACTTC
CASSFGLAGKETQYF
>TRBJ2-2|-|TRBV27|TRBD1|15
TGTGCCAGCAGTTCTGACAGGGTCGGGACCGGGGAGCTGTTTTTT
CASSSDRVGTGELFF
>TRBJ2-5|-|TRBV18|TRBD2|15
TGTGCCAGCTCACTACAGGCGGGGGGCAAAGAGACCCAGTACTTC
CASSLQAGGKETQYF
>TRBJ1-1|-|TRBV6-5|-|13
TGTGCCAGCAGTTACTCGTGGGGGACGGCAGCTTTCTTT
CASSYSWGTAAFF
>TRBJ1-1|-|TRBV27|TRBD1|15
TGTGCCAGCAGTCCTACAGGGGGCGAAAACACTGAAGCTTTCTTT
CASSPTGGENTEAFF
>TRBJ1-1|-|TRBV18|TRBD1|14
TGTGCCAGCTCACTACAGGGGAAGAACACTGAAGCTTTCTTT
CASSLQGKNTEAFF
>TRBJ2-7|-|TRBV12-3/TRBV12-4|-|13
TGTGCCAGCAGCCTCCGTTGGAGCTTAGGGCAGTACTTC
CASSLRWSLGQYF
>TRBJ1-4|-|TRBV4-2|-|13
TGTGCCAGCAGCCAAGCATCTAATGAAAAACTGTTTTTT
CASSQASNEKLFF
>TRBJ2-5|-|TRBV7-9|TRBD1|14
TGTGCCAGCAGCTCTTCGACAGGGGAAGAGACCCAGTACTTC
CASSSSTGEETQYF